This paragraph covers one T cell receptor beta chain sequence. Its ends do not fully match the called genes, so a read error is possible. The data belong to a study of blood T cells in healthy people across ages. It was with a sample-barcoded 5' primer and a J-beta primer mix that a second PCR of about 7 to 12 cycles was run. Each CDR3 protein is one row after TCRdb ran MiXCR on the 5' RACE reads. The data show under 800,000 distinct CDR3 sequences, roughly 43% seen once. Germline V gives CDR1 DFQATT, CDR2 SNEGSKA (reference sequence). CDR3 size: 11 residues. This clonotype was obtained from an older woman in good health. Source material: blood. V is TRBV20-1 and J is TRBJ2-3; D is unclear. CDR3 region: CRASSIDTQYF. The DNA for the CDR3 is TGCAGGGCTAGTTCTATAGATACGCAGTATTTT.